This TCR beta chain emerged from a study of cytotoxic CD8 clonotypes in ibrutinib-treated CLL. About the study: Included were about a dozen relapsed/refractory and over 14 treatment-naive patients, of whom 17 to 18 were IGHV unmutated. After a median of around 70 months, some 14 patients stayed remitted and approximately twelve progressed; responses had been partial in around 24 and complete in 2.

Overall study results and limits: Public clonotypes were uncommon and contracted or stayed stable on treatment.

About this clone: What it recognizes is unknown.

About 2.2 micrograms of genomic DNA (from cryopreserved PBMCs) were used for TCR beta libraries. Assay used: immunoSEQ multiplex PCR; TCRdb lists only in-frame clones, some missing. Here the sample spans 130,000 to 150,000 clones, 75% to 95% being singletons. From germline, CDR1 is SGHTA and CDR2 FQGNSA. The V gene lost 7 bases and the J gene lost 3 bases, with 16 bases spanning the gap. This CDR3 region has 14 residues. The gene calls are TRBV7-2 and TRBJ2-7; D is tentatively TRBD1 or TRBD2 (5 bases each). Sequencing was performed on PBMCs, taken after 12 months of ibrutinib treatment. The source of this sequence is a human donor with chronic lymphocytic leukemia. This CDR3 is CASKTGASSYEQYF. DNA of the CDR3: TGTGCCAGCAAAACTGGGGCTAGCAGCTACGAGCAGTACTTC.